Below, 27 T cell receptor beta chains from the same sample are listed, as sequenced in a study of post-analysis software for immune sequencing data. What these receptors recognize is not known. Libraries were made from TCR beta cDNA, and they carried unique molecular identifiers. TCRdb used MiXCR to reprocess the PCR reads, holding one entry per CDR3 protein. The table includes hundreds of thousands of distinct CDR3 sequences, 25% to 30% detected once. Study results and caveats: Patients had higher frequencies than controls of five TRBV segments, including TRBV5-6, TRBV5-1 and TRBV20-1.

What was sequenced was blood. These receptors all come from a girl aged 5-17 years with multiple sclerosis.

V and J are TRBV5-1 and TRBJ1-3; 11 nucleotides agree with TRBD1. The CDR3 extends over 16 amino acids. CDR1 and CDR2 (germline): SGHRS, YFSETQ. Trimming at V came to 4 bases and at J to 0 bases, leaving 3 bases not matched to a gene. CDR3 residues: CASSRGQGVSGNTIYF. CDR3 in DNA: TGCGCCAGCAGCCGGGGACAGGGGGTCTCTGGAAACACCATATATTTT.

DNA of the CDR3: TGCGCCAGCAGCCAAGAAGGTGGCCCCAATTACGAGCAGTACTTC. Protein product: CASSQEGGPNYEQYF. The chain uses TRBV4-3 and TRBJ2-7; D is unresolved. Trimming cost V 0 bases and J 4 bases, with 13 bases left between them. Germline lookup yields CDR1 LGHNA and CDR2 YSLEER. This CDR3 contains 15 residues.

This rearrangement joins TRBV7-4 to TRBJ1-1; TRBD1 matches 7 bases. Per germline, CDR1 SGHVT and CDR2 SQSDAQ. Germline trimming cut 5 bases from V and 6 bases from J; bases unmatched to any gene: 12. The length of the CDR3 is 15 residues. The CDR3 DNA reads TGTGCCAGCAGCCCCACCCCACAGGGGTGCGCTGAAGCTTTCTTT. Its protein is CASSPTPQGCAEAFF.

The rearrangement uses TRBV7-9 and TRBJ2-4, with D maybe TRBD1 (6 bases). The better agreement between TRBJ2-7 and the DNA end casts doubt on the J call. CDR1 is SEHNR, CDR2 FQNEAQ, per germline (reference sequence). CDR3 length equals 14 residues. CDR3 sequence (DNA): TGTGCCAGCAGCTCGAACAGGGTCTTGGGCGAGCAGTACTTC. Encoded protein: CASSSNRVLGEQYF.

The chain joins TRBV7-9 to TRBJ2-3; 7 nucleotides agree with TRBD2. This CDR3 has 15 amino acids. Germline CDR1 is SEHNR and CDR2 is FQNEAQ (reference sequence). V lost 6 bases and J lost 2; bases outside the gene matches: 8. This chain's CDR3 is CASRHILANTDTQYF. The CDR3 region has the DNA TGTGCCAGCAGACACATACTAGCGAACACAGATACGCAGTATTTT.

Only a few counts were recorded for this clonotype. The rearrangement links TRBV7-9 to TRBJ2-3; 7 nucleotides match TRBD2. Trimming cost V 1 base and J 6 bases; bases outside gene matches: 7. From germline, CDR1 is SEHNR and CDR2 FQNEAQ (reference sequence). The CDR3 contains 15 residues. The CDR3 sequence: CASSLGLREADTQYF. CDR3 DNA: TGTGCCAGCAGCTTAGGGTTACGGGAGGCCGATACGCAGTATTTT.

This clonotype appeared many times. This chain links TRBV20-1 with TRBJ2-1; TRBD2 agrees at 12 bases. The CDR3 spans 13 residues. From germline, CDR1 is DFQATT and CDR2 SNEGSKA (reference sequence). Trimming took 8 bases from V and 7 from J; bases not matched to a gene: 6. CDR3 loop: CSLAGGPRNEQFF. The CDR3 DNA follows: TGCAGTCTAGCGGGAGGGCCTCGGAATGAGCAGTTCTTC.

The chain uses TRBV29-1 and TRBJ1-2; tentatively, D is TRBD1 (6 bases). CDR1 is SQVTM, CDR2 ANQGSEA, per germline. This CDR3 has 11 residues. The V end was cut by 5 bases, the J end by 3 bases, with 7 bases between. CDR3 nucleotides: TGCAGCGTTACAGGGTACTATGGCTACACCTTC. This sequence encodes CSVTGYYGYTF. The variable domain in full, with the rest retrieved from reference TRBV29-1 and TRBJ1-2, is SAVISQKPSRDICQRGTSLTIQCQVDSQVTMMFWYRQQPGQSLTLIATANQGSEATYESGFVIDKFPISRPNLTFSTLTVSNMSPEDSSIYLCSVTGYYGYTFGSGTRLTVV.

This clonotype was seen repeatedly, ten times or more. The chain employs TRBV18 and TRBJ2-7, with TRBD2 matching over 8 bases. The V gene end was trimmed by 2 bases and the J gene end by 1 base; junction bases not matched to a gene: 1. Germline V CDR1 and CDR2: KGHSH, LQKENI. This CDR3 is built from 14 residues. The DNA of the CDR3 is TGTGCCAGCTCACCATCGGGAGGGTCCTACGAGCAGTACTTC. Translating gives CASSPSGGSYEQYF.

In its sample, this clonotype was seen a few times. The rearrangement uses TRBV28 and TRBJ2-3, with D possibly matching TRBD1 (5 bases). Per germline, CDR1 MDHEN and CDR2 SYDVKM. This CDR3 has 15 residues. Trimming left V 5 bases short and J 0 bases short, with 12 bases between. The CDR3 loop reads CASSPGHSSTDTQYF. DNA for the CDR3: TGTGCCAGCAGTCCAGGACACTCTAGCACAGATACGCAGTATTTT.

The chain combines TRBV20-1 with TRBJ2-1; 8 positions match TRBD2. With 4 bases clipped from V and 5 bases from J, the junction kept 4 bases outside the gene matches. CDR1 DFQATT and CDR2 SNEGSKA come from the germline V gene (reference sequence). This CDR3 is built from 13 residues. The CDR3 DNA reads as TGCAGTGCTATCAGCGGGGGCAACAATGAGCAGTTCTTC. Encoded protein: CSAISGGNNEQFF.

V usage is TRBV27 and J usage is TRBJ2-2, with D possibly being TRBD2 (6 bases). Trimming took off 7 bases at V and 5 bases at J, with 20 bases between the two ends. CDR1 is MNHEY, CDR2 SMNVEV, per germline (reference sequence). The CDR3 is 16 amino acids. The CDR3 sequence is CASTKLRRVRTGELFF. CDR3 in DNA: TGTGCCAGCACAAAGTTGAGGAGGGTTCGGACCGGGGAGCTGTTTTTT.

CDR3 residues: CASRIDRAYNEQFF. CDR3 in DNA: TGTGCCAGCAGGATTGACAGGGCCTACAATGAGCAGTTCTTC. V usage is TRBV28 and J usage is TRBJ2-1; 7 nucleotides agree with TRBD1. The V and J ends lost 6 bases and 2 bases, in that order; junction bases with no gene match: 4. The germline CDR1 and CDR2 sequences are MDHEN and SYDVKM. This CDR3 spans 14 amino acids.

CDR3 region: CASSFGGLNEKLFF. CDR3 nucleotides: TGTGCCAGCAGTTTTGGGGGTCTTAATGAAAAACTGTTTTTT. This sequence joins TRBV12-3 or TRBV12-4 and TRBJ1-4, with D possibly TRBD1 on 5 matching bases. There are 14 residues in the CDR3. V dropped 3 bases and J dropped 4 bases, with 9 bases sitting between them.

This clonotype was detected many times. This chain links TRBV29-1 with TRBJ2-7; the D gene is possibly TRBD2 (6 bases). Germline CDR1 is SQVTM and CDR2 is ANQGSEA. V was trimmed by 5 bases and J by 5 bases, leaving 10 bases between them. The CDR3 sequence is 11 residues long. The CDR3 loop is CSVLTSNEQYF. The CDR3 DNA reads TGCAGCGTTCTGACTAGTAACGAGCAGTACTTC.

The gene calls are TRBV20-1 and TRBJ2-1; D gene uncertain. There are 11 residues in the CDR3. The germline CDR1 and CDR2 sequences are DFQATT and SNEGSKA (reference sequence). The V gene lost 4 bases and the J gene lost 6 bases, with 7 bases spanning the gap. The CDR3 DNA follows: TGCAGTGCTAAAGGTATCAATGAGCAGTTCTTC. Residues: CSAKGINEQFF.

Only a few counts were recorded for this clonotype. V gene TRBV5-1 combines with J gene TRBJ2-1; a weak D match, TRBD2 (5 bases). V was cut by 3 bases and J by 0 bases, with 16 bases left in between. The germline V gene encodes CDR1 SGHRS and CDR2 YFSETQ. The CDR3 sequence is 17 residues long. The CDR3 DNA reads as TGCGCCAGCAGCTCACAGATCGTTCGGGGCTCCTACAATGAGCAGTTCTTC. Encoded protein: CASSSQIVRGSYNEQFF.

As for this clonotype: The junction departs from germline at one end; a sequencing error may be responsible. The chain uses TRBV7-2 and TRBJ2-1, with no clear D. This CDR3 contains 14 residues. In germline, CDR1 is SGHTA, CDR2 FQGNSA. CDR3 protein: CASSPGPSYNGQFF. DNA for the CDR3: TGTGCCAGCAGCCCCGGACCTTCCTACAATGGGCAGTTCTTC.

The chain is built from TRBV5-1 and TRBJ2-5; tentative D call: TRBD1 (6 bases). CDR1 and CDR2 (germline): SGHRS, YFSETQ. This CDR3 has 14 amino acids. V was trimmed by 0 bases and J by 6 bases, leaving 12 bases between them. The CDR3 region has the DNA TGCGCCAGCAGCTTGGAACAGGGTCGACAGACCCAGTACTTC. Amino acids: CASSLEQGRQTQYF.

The V gene is TRBV27, the J gene TRBJ1-2, with D perhaps TRBD1 (6 bases). The CDR3 extends over 15 amino acids. Germline V gene lookup returns CDR1 MNHEY and CDR2 SMNVEV (reference sequence). V lost 2 bases and J lost 4, with 14 bases in between. The CDR3 nucleotides read TGTGCCAGCAGTTTACGCCGACAGGAAATCTATGGCTACACCTTC. Translating gives CASSLRRQEIYGYTF.

This clonotype turned up a few times. The V and J genes are TRBV27 and TRBJ2-3; tentatively, D is TRBD2 (5 bases). Germline assignment: CDR1 MNHEY and CDR2 SMNVEV (reference sequence). The CDR3 is 14 residues long. The germline V and J ends were trimmed by 6 bases and 2 bases, with 12 bases remaining between them. The CDR3 bases are TGTGCCAGCAGGGACTCCGGACCCACAGATACGCAGTATTTT. Protein sequence: CASRDSGPTDTQYF.

This clonotype occurred a few times. CDR3 nucleotides: TGTGCCAGCAGCTTAGAGAGGGCCCAAGAGACCCAGTACTTC. Translation: CASSLERAQETQYF. The rearrangement uses TRBV7-2 and TRBJ2-5; perhaps TRBD2 as D (5 bases). This CDR3 region has 14 residues. Trimming stripped 1 base from V and 1 base from J, with 7 bases between. Germline V gene data show CDR1 as SGHTA and CDR2 as FQGNSA.

This clonotype was seen many times. The V call is TRBV6-5, the J call TRBJ2-7; 13 bases line up with TRBD2. From germline, CDR1 is MNHEY and CDR2 SVGAGI. The CDR3 covers 15 residues. V shed 5 bases and J 5 bases; nucleotides not matched to a gene: 6. The CDR3 bases are TGTGCCAGCAGTACAACTAGCGGGAGGGTCGACGAGCAGTACTTC. It is translated as CASSTTSGRVDEQYF.

As concerns this clonotype: Here the CDR3 omits its conserved ending phenylalanine or tryptophan, so a read error is the likely source. The chain has TRBV20-1 and TRBJ2-5; the D call may be TRBD1 or TRBD2 (6 bases each). Per the germline V gene, CDR1 is DFQATT and CDR2 is SNEGSKA (reference sequence). V was trimmed by 1 base and J by 2 bases, leaving 14 bases between them. CDR3 length: 15 residues. For the CDR3, the DNA is TGCAGTGCTAGAGCGGGGGCGTCGTTTCAAGAGACCCAGTACTGC. Its protein product is CSARAGASFQETQYC.

Note on this clonotype: A much larger clonotype is one base distant, so this may be a read error. The chain joins TRBV3-1 to TRBJ2-5; tentative D call: TRBD1 (5 bases). The length of the CDR3 is 15 residues. V was pared by 0 bases and J by 4 bases, with 12 bases between. Germline V gene sequence: CDR1 LGHDT, CDR2 YNNKEL (reference sequence). The CDR3 protein is CASSQDWSRGETQYF. The CDR3, as DNA: TGTGCCAGCAGCCAAGATTGGTCTAGGGGAGAGACCCAGTACTTC.

The chain has TRBV6-1 and TRBJ2-1; D remains ambiguous. Germline V gene lookup returns CDR1 MNHNS and CDR2 SASEGT. This CDR3 contains 14 residues. V lost 6 bases, J lost 4 bases, and 13 bases lay in between. CDR3 sequence (DNA): TGTGCCAGCAGGCCTAGGTGGGGTTACAATGAGCAGTTCTTC. It translates to CASRPRWGYNEQFF.

The chain employs TRBV10-3 and TRBJ2-1, with D possibly called TRBD1 or TRBD2 (7 bases each). Germline loops: CDR1 ENHRY, CDR2 SYGVKD. Trimming left V 2 bases short and J 7 bases short, with 21 bases between. The CDR3 has 17 residues. The CDR3 reads CAISEPRGRESGNEQFF. The DNA of the CDR3 is TGTGCCATCAGTGAGCCGAGGGGGCGGGAGTCGGGTAATGAGCAGTTCTTC.